A single sample is the source of the 9 T cell receptor beta chains below, sequenced in a study of cytomegalovirus exposure and HLA in healthy donors. Both 60 Vbeta primers and 13 Jbeta primers went into the PCR. Measured with immunoSEQ multiplex PCR; TCRdb has only the in-frame clones, and not every one. The sample yields about 180,000 clones, around 75% seen once. Material: PBMCs. The receptors come from a male donor in good health and CMV-seronegative.

This clone was counted a few times. The V call is TRBV5-4, the J call TRBJ1-6, with D possibly matching TRBD1 (6 bases). The CDR3 runs to 14 residues. Trimming pared 0 bases from V and 7 bases from J, leaving 8 bases between. The germline V gene has CDR1 SGHNT and CDR2 YYREEE (reference sequence). DNA of the CDR3: TGTGCCAGCAGCTTGGGACAGGACAATTCACCCCTCCACTTT. The encoded protein is CASSLGQDNSPLHF.

This clone was seen once. The V and J genes are TRBV30 and TRBJ1-1, with unresolved D. Trimming took off 4 bases at V and 4 bases at J, with 7 bases between the two ends. Germline V lookup: CDR1 GTSNPN, CDR2 SVGIG (reference sequence). The CDR3 is 11 residues long. The CDR3 coding sequence is TGTGCCTGGACCGCGGTCACTGAAGCTTTCTTT. Protein sequence: CAWTAVTEAFF. Full variable domain (remainder filled in from reference TRBV30 and TRBJ1-1): SQTIHQWPATLVQPVGSPLSLECTVEGTSNPNLYWYRQAAGRGLQLLFYSVGIGQISSEVPQNLSASRPQDRQFILSSKKLLLSDSGFYLCAWTAVTEAFFGQGTRLTVV.

The chain recombines TRBV28 with TRBJ1-1, with D unclear. Per the germline V gene, CDR1 is MDHEN and CDR2 is SYDVKM. Trimming removed 5 bases from V and 1 base from J, with 11 bases in between. The CDR3 sequence is 14 residues long. This chain's CDR3 is CASSPPDSNTEAFF. CDR3 in DNA: TGTGCCAGCAGTCCCCCGGACTCGAACACTGAAGCTTTCTTT.

V is TRBV28 and J is TRBJ1-3, with 7 bases fitting TRBD1. This CDR3 has 18 residues. CDR1 is MDHEN and CDR2 is SYDVKM in the germline V gene. The ends lost 3 bases at V and 0 bases at J; junction bases unmatched: 11. CDR3 coding DNA: TGTGCCAGCAGTTTTCGCCGGGGACAGATTTTCTCTGGAAACACCATATATTTT. It is translated as CASSFRRGQIFSGNTIYF.

The chain has TRBV29-1 and TRBJ2-2, with a possible D match to TRBD2 (5 bases). The germline V gene encodes CDR1 SQVTM and CDR2 ANQGSEA. With 4 bases removed from V and 4 bases from J, the gap between germline ends came to 13 bases. The CDR3 is made up of 14 amino acids. The CDR3 DNA sequence: TGCAGCGTTGTGGCTAGCTGGAGCACCGGGGAGCTGTTTTTT. Its translation is CSVVASWSTGELFF.

This clone showed up just a few times. V usage is TRBV6-6 and J usage is TRBJ1-2; 9 nucleotides align to TRBD1. The germline V gene has CDR1 MNHNY and CDR2 SVGAGI (reference sequence). V lost 5 bases and J lost 1; bases outside the gene matches: 8. The CDR3 contains 16 residues. CDR3 coding DNA: TGTGCCAGCAGTGGGTCCGGGACAGGGCTTAACTATGGCTACACCTTC. Protein sequence: CASSGSGTGLNYGYTF.

This clone appeared once. The rearrangement uses TRBV29-1 and TRBJ1-2; D may be TRBD1 (6 bases). The germline V and J ends were trimmed by 6 bases and 4 bases, with 18 bases remaining between them. The CDR3 has 14 amino acids. Germline-derived CDR1 and CDR2 are SQVTM and ANQGSEA. The CDR3 loop reads CSVPDSPVRYGYTF. CDR3 nucleotide sequence: TGCAGCGTCCCGGACAGCCCTGTCCGCTATGGCTACACCTTC.

The chain has TRBV6-5 and TRBJ1-1; the D is unclear. V lost 0 bases to trimming and J lost 5 bases, with 10 bases between them. CDR1 MNHEY and CDR2 SVGAGI come from the germline V gene. CDR3 length: 14 residues. As DNA, the CDR3 is TGTGCCAGCAGTTACTCGAATCGCGGGACTGAAGCTTTCTTT. The encoded protein is CASSYSNRGTEAFF.

The CDR3, as DNA: TGTGCCAGCACCCCGCGGACAGGTGGGTACGCGGATACGCAGTATTTT. Protein product: CASTPRTGGYADTQYF. The chain couples TRBV7-9 to TRBJ2-3, with 7 bases that match TRBD1. J lost 6 bases, V lost 7 bases, and 16 bases had no gene match. The germline V gene has CDR1 SEHNR and CDR2 FQNEAQ (reference sequence). The CDR3 is 16 amino acids. The variable domain in full, completed from reference TRBV7-9 and TRBJ2-3, reads DTGVSQNPRHKITKRGQNVTFRCDPISEHNRLYWYRQTLGQGPEFLTYFQNEAQLEKSRLLSDRFSAERPKGSFSTLEIQRTEQGDSAMYLCASTPRTGGYADTQYFGPGTRLTVL.